The clone carrying this TCR beta chain was detected only once. The data belong to a study of blood T cell repertoires in COVID-19. Study information: From T cells, B-cell-depleted T cells, or PBMCs came the material, which was cDNA or gDNA.

In the authors' methods: Reference gene primer amplification yielded estimated nucleated cell counts. The method was immunoSEQ multiplex PCR; TCRdb's version includes in-frame clones alone and lacks a portion of them. V and J calls plus clone size are reproduced from that table; the DNA served to infer D and trimming. The sample holds 250,000 to 350,000 clones, approximately 90% seen once. The TCR sequence derives from a woman in her forties or fifties with active or convalescent COVID-19. Material for sequencing was peripheral blood.

The CDR3 DNA reads as TGTGCCAGCAGCGCTCGTACCGGGAACACCGGGGAGCTGTTTTTT. Encoded protein: CASSARTGNTGELFF. The V and J genes are TRBV7-9 and TRBJ2-2; D ambiguous. The CDR3 contains 15 residues. Per germline, CDR1 SEHNR and CDR2 FQNEAQ (reference sequence). Trimming left V 5 bases short and J 1 base short, with 11 bases between.